Presented here are 30 T cell receptor beta chains from one specimen sequenced in a study of Graves' ophthalmopathy and Graves' hyperthyroidism (dated by TCRdb to 2017 to 2018). The instrument was an Illumina HiSeq 2000. For repertoire sequencing, TCR beta CDR3 regions were amplified from RNA transcripts. HTBI primers and the Qiagen OneStep RT-PCR kit were used in a first-round RT-PCR, which was followed by a second-round multiplex PCR, size selection and purification. In TCRdb, the public reads were trimmed at Q25 with fastp and aligned with MiXCR, with productive beta chains retained. CDR3 protein duplicates are merged, each entry listing the most common genes and DNA. Recorded for this sample are roughly 420,000 distinct CDR3 sequences; 20% to 25% of them occurred a single time. Around 3.2% of the sample comes from the top ten. Sequencing used peripheral blood. The receptors come from a woman between 18 and 29 years old with stable Graves' hyperthyroidism. Donor details come from another sample of the same person, matched by shared clones.

The sample holds many counts of this clonotype. J is TRBJ2-7 and V is TRBV6-2 or TRBV6-3; D is possibly TRBD2 (5 bases). There are 15 residues in the CDR3. Trimming stripped 4 bases from V and 3 bases from J, with 16 bases between. The germline gives CDR1 MNHEY, CDR2 SVGEGT. CDR3 loop: CASSSVGSALYEQYF. As DNA, the CDR3 is TGTGCCAGCAGTTCCGTGGGTAGCGCCCTCTACGAGCAGTACTTC.

This clonotype came up many times. This rearrangement joins TRBV27 to TRBJ1-1; a possible D gene is TRBD1 (5 bases). The ends were cut back, 6 bases at V and 13 bases at J, with 15 bases in the middle. The CDR3 length is 11 residues. CDR1 and CDR2 (germline): MNHEY, SMNVEV (reference sequence). The CDR3 region is CASRYRWKDFF. The CDR3 bases are TGTGCCAGCAGATACAGGTGGAAGGATTTCTTT.

This clonotype appeared a few times. One end of the junction varies from germline; a read error may be responsible. The chain employs TRBV6-1 and TRBJ1-2, with 7 bases matching TRBD1. This CDR3 has 13 amino acids. Germline loops: CDR1 MNHNS, CDR2 SASEGT. CDR3 amino acids: CGSNNKGADGFTF. The CDR3 DNA reads TGTGGCAGCAACAACAAGGGGGCGGATGGCTTCACCTTC.

This clonotype was observed a few times. The chain is built from TRBV7-2 and TRBJ1-2; no reliable D call. V was cut by 7 bases and J by 4 bases, with 16 bases left in between. This CDR3 region has 14 residues. In germline, CDR1 is SGHTA, CDR2 FQGNSA. This CDR3 reads CASKILRGTYGYTF. CDR3 DNA: TGTGCCAGCAAGATTCTGCGGGGTACCTATGGCTACACCTTC.

This clonotype was recorded at least ten times. This chain connects TRBV2 to TRBJ1-2; 12 bases agree with TRBD1. The germline CDR1 and CDR2 sequences are SNHLY and FYNNEI. The CDR3 has 15 residues. The V and J ends lost 3 bases and 4 bases, in that order; junction bases with no gene match: 3. The CDR3 nucleotides read TGTGCCAGCAGTGAGCGGGGACAGGGGGCCTATGGCTACACCTTC. This gives the protein CASSERGQGAYGYTF.

Worth noting for this clonotype: One end of the junction is discordant with germline, which a read error may explain. V and J are TRBV20-1 and TRBJ1-5; the match to TRBD1 covers 8 bases. Germline V gene lookup returns CDR1 DFQATT and CDR2 SNEGSKA (reference sequence). The CDR3 has 15 amino acids. The CDR3 region is CSAYRGSDSNQPRHF. CDR3 DNA: TGCAGTGCATACAGGGGGTCCGATAGCAATCAGCCCCGGCATTTT.

The genes are TRBV5-1 and TRBJ1-1; D may be TRBD1 (5 bases). The CDR3 sequence is 14 residues long. V was shortened by 1 base and J by 8 bases, with 15 bases between the two germline ends. Germline assignment: CDR1 SGHRS and CDR2 YFSETQ. The CDR3 is CASSLFFGTAEAFF. Here the CDR3 DNA reads TGCGCCAGCAGCTTGTTCTTCGGGACGGCCGAAGCTTTCTTT.

The sample holds many counts of this clonotype. This chain uses TRBV28 with TRBJ2-7, with 8 bases that match TRBD1. V gave up 4 bases and J gave up 7 bases; unmatched junction bases: 6. Germline values: CDR1 MDHEN, CDR2 SYDVKM. This CDR3 has 13 residues. The CDR3: CASSSRTGREQYF. The CDR3 nucleotides read TGTGCCAGCAGTTCACGGACAGGGCGGGAGCAGTACTTC.

This chain links TRBV6-5 with TRBJ2-7; D is perhaps TRBD2 (6 bases). The CDR3 contains 15 residues. V dropped 0 bases and J dropped 3 bases, with 12 bases sitting between them. Per germline, CDR1 MNHEY and CDR2 SVGAGI. The CDR3 region is CASSYSGGRDYEQYF. The CDR3 nucleotides are TGTGCCAGCAGTTACTCGGGGGGAAGGGACTACGAGCAGTACTTC.

This clonotype was seen repeatedly, ten times or more. The CDR3 DNA sequence: TGTGCCAGCAGGTACAGGTTGGACACTGAAGCTTTCTTT. Translated: CASRYRLDTEAFF. The rearrangement joins TRBV6-5 to TRBJ1-1; tentatively, D is TRBD1 (5 bases). This CDR3 region has 13 residues. Per germline, CDR1 MNHEY and CDR2 SVGAGI. The ends were cut back, 6 bases at V and 3 bases at J, with 11 bases in the middle.

This clonotype was seen a handful of times. A much bigger clone sits one base away, suggesting this may be a read error. The V gene is TRBV11-2, the J gene TRBJ2-7; no firm D call. Trimming took 0 bases from V and 0 from J, leaving 12 bases between them. Looked up from germline, CDR1 is SGHAT and CDR2 is FQNNGV. This CDR3 comprises 16 residues. The CDR3: CASSLDFAGPSYEQYF. The CDR3 DNA follows: TGTGCCAGCAGCTTAGATTTCGCAGGCCCCTCCTACGAGCAGTACTTC.

This clonotype occurred many times. The rearrangement uses TRBV24-1 and TRBJ2-7, with TRBD1 matching 8 bases. With 7 bases clipped from V and 6 bases from J, the junction kept 10 bases outside the gene matches. Germline CDR1 is KGHDR and CDR2 is SFDVKD. The CDR3 covers 14 residues. The CDR3 spells CATSQPGQEGEQYF. The CDR3 nucleotides read TGTGCCACCAGCCAGCCGGGACAGGAGGGCGAGCAGTACTTC.

This clonotype came up many times. This chain joins TRBV9 and TRBJ2-4; either TRBD1 or TRBD2 may fit D (5 bases each). Germline V lookup: CDR1 SGDLS, CDR2 YYNGEE. The V gene lost 0 bases and the J gene lost 0 bases, with 10 bases spanning the gap. The CDR3 consists of 16 residues. The CDR3 DNA follows: TGTGCCAGCAGCGTAGGGGACGGACGAGCCAAAAACATTCAGTACTTC. As protein: CASSVGDGRAKNIQYF.

Worth noting for this clonotype: The CDR3 carries no conserved terminal phenylalanine or tryptophan, so it likely arises from a read error. The limits of the CDR3 on the DNA are not certain, so only TCRdb's listed CDR3 is given. The V gene is TRBV7-9, the J gene TRBJ1-1. The CDR3 totals 13 residues, both ends included. CDR1 is SEHNR, CDR2 FQNEAQ, per germline (reference sequence). The CDR3 region is CASSLNTDSEACL.

The sample holds many counts of this clonotype. The genes are TRBV29-1 and TRBJ2-2; 9 bases map to TRBD2. The CDR3 contains 16 residues. Trimming removed 4 bases from V and 6 bases from J; junction bases left unmatched: 12. Germline V CDR1 and CDR2: SQVTM, ANQGSEA. The CDR3 loop is CSVGSELAGLSGELFF. The CDR3 DNA reads TGCAGCGTTGGATCGGAGCTAGCGGGATTGTCCGGGGAGCTGTTTTTT.

The chain is built from TRBV10-2 and TRBJ1-5, with 9 positions matching TRBD1. This CDR3 contains 14 residues. Germline loops: CDR1 WSHSY, CDR2 SAAADI. With 6 bases clipped from V and 7 bases from J, the junction kept 7 bases outside the gene matches. CDR3 bases: TGCGCCAGCAGGGACCTGGGACAGGGCCAGCCCCAGCATTTT. Translating it yields CASRDLGQGQPQHF.

This clonotype was seen repeatedly, ten times or more. The chain is built from TRBV18 and TRBJ2-7; D gene unclear. From germline, CDR1 is KGHSH and CDR2 LQKENI. Trimming stripped 3 bases from V and 5 bases from J, with 17 bases between. The CDR3 spans 15 residues. The CDR3 sequence is CASSPPEAGRDEQYF. The DNA of the CDR3 is TGTGCCAGCTCACCGCCGGAAGCCGGTCGGGACGAGCAGTACTTC.

Many counts were recorded for this clonotype. The V call is TRBV12-3 or TRBV12-4, the J call TRBJ1-2, with D uncertain. V lost 1 base, J lost 4 bases, and 7 bases lay in between. The CDR3 loop spans 13 amino acids. CDR3 in amino acids: CASSLEGIYGYTF. CDR3 sequence (DNA): TGTGCCAGCAGTTTAGAAGGGATCTATGGCTACACCTTC.

The chain uses TRBV2 and TRBJ1-1, with D perhaps TRBD1 (5 bases). V shed 1 base and J shed 7 bases, with 10 bases lying between them. CDR3 length: 13 amino acids. Germline CDR1 reads SNHLY; CDR2 reads FYNNEI. CDR3 residues: CASSEVGGDEAFF. The CDR3 region has the DNA TGTGCCAGCAGTGAAGTCGGAGGGGATGAAGCTTTCTTT. Drawing the rest from reference TRBV2 and TRBJ1-1, the complete variable domain is EPEVTQTPSHQVTQMGQEVILRCVPISNHLYFYWYRQILGQKVEFLVSFYNNEISEKSEIFDDQFSVERPDGSNFTLKIRSTKLEDSAMYFCASSEVGGDEAFFGQGTRLTVV.

At least ten counts were recorded for this clonotype. This rearrangement joins TRBV12-3 or TRBV12-4 to TRBJ2-5; 11 nucleotides line up with TRBD1. The CDR3 sequence is 15 residues long. V shed 5 bases and J 4 bases; nucleotides not matched to a gene: 6. The chain's CDR3 is CASSLGQGAPETQYF. The CDR3 nucleotides read TGTGCCAGCAGTCTTGGACAGGGGGCGCCAGAGACCCAGTACTTC.

This clonotype has a handful of counts. This chain links TRBV6-1 with TRBJ2-5; D assignment may be TRBD1 or TRBD2 (6 bases each). CDR3 length equals 14 residues. Per the germline V gene, CDR1 is MNHNS and CDR2 is SASEGT. Deletions cut 6 bases from V and 4 bases from J, with 15 bases between. The CDR3 is CASRSGGPGETQYF. Written as DNA, the CDR3 is TGTGCCAGCAGATCCGGGGGCCCGGGAGAGACCCAGTACTTC.

This clonotype was seen many times. The chain employs TRBV30 and TRBJ2-7; D is ambiguous. The V and J ends lost 4 bases and 1 base respectively, with 11 bases between them. Germline CDR1 is GTSNPN and CDR2 is SVGIG (reference sequence). The CDR3 extends over 13 amino acids. The CDR3 sequence is CAWTTGRSYEQYF. In nucleotides, the CDR3 is TGTGCCTGGACTACCGGCAGGTCCTACGAGCAGTACTTC.

This clonotype was picked up many times. This chain links TRBV28 with TRBJ2-5; 7 bases align to TRBD1. Germline CDR1 and CDR2: MDHEN and SYDVKM. The V gene end was trimmed by 4 bases and the J gene end by 3 bases; junction bases not matched to a gene: 8. The CDR3 is 15 residues long. The DNA for the CDR3 is TGTGCCAGCAGTTCCCTCCGGACAGGAGAAGAGACCCAGTACTTC. Its translation: CASSSLRTGEETQYF.

CDR3 protein: CASSIPGHPTKTQYF. In DNA, the CDR3 is TGTGCCAGCAGCATACCGGGACACCCGACGAAGACCCAGTACTTC. The chain joins TRBV11-2 to TRBJ2-5, with D possibly being TRBD1 (6 bases). The V end lost 5 bases, the J end lost 6 bases, and 19 bases lay between the germline ends. The CDR3 has 15 amino acids. CDR1 and CDR2 (germline): SGHAT, FQNNGV.

Comment on this clonotype: This may come from a read error, since a much larger clone is one base off. The CDR3 sequence: CASSGGTYEQYF. In DNA form, the CDR3 reads TGTGCCAGCAGTGGGGGGACCTACGAGCAGTACTTC. The J gene is TRBJ2-7, the V gene TRBV6-2 or TRBV6-3; possible D gene TRBD2, 6 bases. Germline CDR1 MNHEY, CDR2 SVGEGT. The CDR3 sequence is 12 residues long. V dropped 5 bases and J dropped 2 bases, with 7 bases sitting between them.

This clonotype occurred many times. V and J are TRBV18 and TRBJ1-1; maybe TRBD1 (5 bases). The CDR3 loop spans 14 amino acids. The germline V and J ends were trimmed by 3 bases and 5 bases, with 13 bases remaining between them. CDR1 and CDR2 from the germline V gene are KGHSH and LQKENI. DNA for the CDR3: TGTGCCAGCTCACCCGGGGGACTGACGACTGAAGCTTTCTTT. It translates to CASSPGGLTTEAFF.

This clonotype showed up many times. The CDR3 DNA reads as TGCAGTGCTAGAGTCCCGGGGCGGTACGAGCAGTACTTC. This encodes CSARVPGRYEQYF. The chain uses TRBV20-1 and TRBJ2-7, with D possibly called TRBD1 or TRBD2 (5 bases each). With 1 base removed from V and 4 bases from J, the gap between germline ends came to 11 bases. The CDR3 is made up of 13 amino acids. Germline V gene data show CDR1 as DFQATT and CDR2 as SNEGSKA (reference sequence).

Many counts were recorded for this clonotype. In DNA form, the CDR3 reads TGTGCCAGCAGCTTATCCATGAAGATCGGGACCCAGTACTTC. This sequence encodes CASSLSMKIGTQYF. The chain is built from TRBV7-2 and TRBJ2-5; D is undetermined. CDR1 is SGHTA, CDR2 FQGNSA, per germline. This CDR3 region has 14 residues. Trimming took off 2 bases at V and 7 bases at J, with 14 bases between the two ends.

This clonotype turned up a few times. Being one base from a much bigger clone, this may be a read error. The gene calls are TRBV2 and TRBJ2-5, with D possibly being TRBD1 (6 bases). The V end lost 2 bases, the J end lost 11 bases, and 21 bases lay between the germline ends. This CDR3 has 15 amino acids. In germline, CDR1 is SNHLY, CDR2 FYNNEI. CDR3 DNA sequence: TGTGCCAGCAGTGAATTTGTGGGGGCTCTGGACATGCAGTACTTC. Translating it yields CASSEFVGALDMQYF.

There are many counts of this clonotype. The chain joins TRBV12-3 or TRBV12-4 to TRBJ2-6; the D gene is possibly TRBD1 (6 bases). The CDR3 has 15 amino acids. The V end lost 8 bases, the J end lost 4 bases, and 15 bases lay between the germline ends. CDR3 amino acids: CASGPGAPGANVLTF. The CDR3, as DNA: TGTGCCAGCGGACCAGGGGCGCCCGGGGCCAACGTCCTGACTTTC.